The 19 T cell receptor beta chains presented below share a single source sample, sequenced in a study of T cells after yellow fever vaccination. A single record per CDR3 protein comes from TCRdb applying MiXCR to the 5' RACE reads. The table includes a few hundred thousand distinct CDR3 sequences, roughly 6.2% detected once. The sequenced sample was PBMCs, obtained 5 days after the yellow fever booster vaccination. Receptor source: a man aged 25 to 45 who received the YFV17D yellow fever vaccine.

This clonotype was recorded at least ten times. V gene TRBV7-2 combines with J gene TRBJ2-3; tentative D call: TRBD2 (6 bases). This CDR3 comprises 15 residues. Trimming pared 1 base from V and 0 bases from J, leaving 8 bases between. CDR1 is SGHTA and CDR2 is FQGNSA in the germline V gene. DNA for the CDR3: TGTGCCAGCAGCTTAGGCGGGGTGAGCACAGATACGCAGTATTTT. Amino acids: CASSLGGVSTDTQYF.

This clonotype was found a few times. The CDR3 protein is CAERLAGEGATDTQYF. As DNA, the CDR3 is TGCGCCGAGCGACTAGCGGGAGAAGGTGCCACAGATACGCAGTATTTT. This chain links TRBV23-1 with TRBJ2-3, with 12 bases that match TRBD2. TRBV23-1 is placed among ORFs of uncertain function. The V segment lost 11 bases and the J segment 2 bases; nucleotides outside the gene matches: 11. The CDR3 is 16 residues long.

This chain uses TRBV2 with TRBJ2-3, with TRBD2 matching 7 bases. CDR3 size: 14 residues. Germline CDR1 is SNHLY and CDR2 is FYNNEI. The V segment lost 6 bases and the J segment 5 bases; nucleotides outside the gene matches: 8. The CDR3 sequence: CASRSGTQGDTQYF. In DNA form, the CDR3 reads TGTGCCAGCAGAAGCGGGACCCAGGGAGATACGCAGTATTTT.

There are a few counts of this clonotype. The CDR3 is CASSEEASGSYEQYF. The CDR3, as DNA: TGTGCCAGCAGTGAGGAGGCTAGCGGGAGTTACGAGCAGTACTTC. This chain connects TRBV2 to TRBJ2-7, with TRBD2 identical over 10 bases. Germline CDR1 is SNHLY and CDR2 is FYNNEI. J lost 4 bases, V lost 3 bases, and 6 bases had no gene match. This CDR3 has 15 residues. The complete variable domain, with remaining parts taken from reference TRBV2 and TRBJ2-7, reads EPEVTQTPSHQVTQMGQEVILRCVPISNHLYFYWYRQILGQKVEFLVSFYNNEISEKSEIFDDQFSVERPDGSNFTLKIRSTKLEDSAMYFCASSEEASGSYEQYFGPGTRLTVT.

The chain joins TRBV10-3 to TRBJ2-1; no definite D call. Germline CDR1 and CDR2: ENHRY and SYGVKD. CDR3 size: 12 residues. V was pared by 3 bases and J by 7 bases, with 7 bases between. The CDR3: CAISDGVNEQFF. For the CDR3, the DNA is TGTGCCATCAGTGACGGAGTGAATGAGCAGTTCTTC.

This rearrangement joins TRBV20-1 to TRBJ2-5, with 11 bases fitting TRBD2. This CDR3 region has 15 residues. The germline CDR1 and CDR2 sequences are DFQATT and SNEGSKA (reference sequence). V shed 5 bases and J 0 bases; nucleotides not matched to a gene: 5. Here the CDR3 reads CSAARTSGYQETQYF. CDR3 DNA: TGCAGTGCTGCCCGGACTAGCGGGTACCAAGAGACCCAGTACTTC.

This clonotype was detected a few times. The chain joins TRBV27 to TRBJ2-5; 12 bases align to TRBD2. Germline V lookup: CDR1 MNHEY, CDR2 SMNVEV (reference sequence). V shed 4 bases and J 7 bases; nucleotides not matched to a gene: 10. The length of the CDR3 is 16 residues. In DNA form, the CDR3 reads TGTGCCAGCAGTTCCTGGACTAGCGGGAAAGAAGGGACCCAGTACTTC. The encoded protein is CASSSWTSGKEGTQYF.

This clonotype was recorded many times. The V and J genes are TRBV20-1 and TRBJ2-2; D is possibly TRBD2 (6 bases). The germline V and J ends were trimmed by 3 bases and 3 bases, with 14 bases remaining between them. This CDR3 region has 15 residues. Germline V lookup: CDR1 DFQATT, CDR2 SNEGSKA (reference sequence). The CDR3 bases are TGCAGTGCTAGCCGGGCGGGGCTGTACACCGGGGAGCTGTTTTTT. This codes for CSASRAGLYTGELFF.

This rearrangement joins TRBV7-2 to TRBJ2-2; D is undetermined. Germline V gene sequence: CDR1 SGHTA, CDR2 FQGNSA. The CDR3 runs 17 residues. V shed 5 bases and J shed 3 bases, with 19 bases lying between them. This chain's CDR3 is CASSQLLYSRDTGELFF. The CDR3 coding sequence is TGTGCCAGCAGCCAACTATTATACAGCCGGGACACCGGGGAGCTGTTTTTT.

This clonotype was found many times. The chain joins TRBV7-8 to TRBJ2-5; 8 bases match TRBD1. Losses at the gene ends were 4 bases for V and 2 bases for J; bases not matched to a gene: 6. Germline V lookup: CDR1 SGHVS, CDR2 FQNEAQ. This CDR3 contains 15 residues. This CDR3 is CASSSAGQEQETQYF. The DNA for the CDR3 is TGTGCCAGCAGCTCTGCGGGACAGGAGCAAGAGACCCAGTACTTC.

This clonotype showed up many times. The CDR3 bases are TGTGCCAGCAGCCTCCCCGCGGGGACCCAGTTCTTC. It is translated as CASSLPAGTQFF. The chain links TRBV6-2 or TRBV6-3 to TRBJ2-1; D is possibly TRBD2 (6 bases). This CDR3 region has 12 residues. Germline CDR1 is MNHEY and CDR2 is SVGEGT. Trimming stripped 6 bases from V and 13 bases from J, with 16 bases between.

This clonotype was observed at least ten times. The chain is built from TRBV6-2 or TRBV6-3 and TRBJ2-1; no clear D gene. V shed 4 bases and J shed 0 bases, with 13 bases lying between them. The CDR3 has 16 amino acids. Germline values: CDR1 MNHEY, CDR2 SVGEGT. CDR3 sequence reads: CASSSRTKSSYNEQFF. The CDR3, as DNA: TGTGCCAGCAGTTCCAGGACCAAAAGCTCCTACAATGAGCAGTTCTTC.

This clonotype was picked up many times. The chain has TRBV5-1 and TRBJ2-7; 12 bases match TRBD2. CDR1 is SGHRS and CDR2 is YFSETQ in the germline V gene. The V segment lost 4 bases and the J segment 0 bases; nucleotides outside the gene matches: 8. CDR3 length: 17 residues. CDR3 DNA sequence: TGCGCCAGCAGCATAGGACTAGCGGGGACGAGCTCCTACGAGCAGTACTTC. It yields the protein CASSIGLAGTSSYEQYF.

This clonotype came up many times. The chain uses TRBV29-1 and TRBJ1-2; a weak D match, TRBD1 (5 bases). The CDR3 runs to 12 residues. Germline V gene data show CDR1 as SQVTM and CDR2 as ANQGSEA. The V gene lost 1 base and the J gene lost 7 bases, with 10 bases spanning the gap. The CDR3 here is CSVEGGRSGYTF. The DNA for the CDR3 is TGCAGCGTTGAAGGGGGCAGGTCTGGCTACACCTTC.

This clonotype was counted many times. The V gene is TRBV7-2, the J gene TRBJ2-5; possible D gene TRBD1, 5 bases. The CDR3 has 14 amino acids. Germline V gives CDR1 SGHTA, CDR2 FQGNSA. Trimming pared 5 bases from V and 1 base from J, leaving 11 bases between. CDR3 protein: CASSIDRVQETQYF. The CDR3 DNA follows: TGTGCCAGCAGCATTGACAGAGTCCAAGAGACCCAGTACTTC.

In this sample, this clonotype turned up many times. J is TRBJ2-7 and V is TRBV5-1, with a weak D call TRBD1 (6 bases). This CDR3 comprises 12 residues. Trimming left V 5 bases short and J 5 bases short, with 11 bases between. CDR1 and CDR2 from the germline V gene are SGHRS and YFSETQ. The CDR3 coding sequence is TGCGCCAGCAGGGGGGCAGTCGACGAGCAGTACTTC. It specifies CASRGAVDEQYF.

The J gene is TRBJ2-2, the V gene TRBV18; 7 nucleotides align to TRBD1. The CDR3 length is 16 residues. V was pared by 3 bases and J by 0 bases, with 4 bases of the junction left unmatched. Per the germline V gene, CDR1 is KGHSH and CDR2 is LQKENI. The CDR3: CASSPGTETNTGELFF. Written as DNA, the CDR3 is TGTGCCAGCTCACCGGGGACAGAGACGAACACCGGGGAGCTGTTTTTT.

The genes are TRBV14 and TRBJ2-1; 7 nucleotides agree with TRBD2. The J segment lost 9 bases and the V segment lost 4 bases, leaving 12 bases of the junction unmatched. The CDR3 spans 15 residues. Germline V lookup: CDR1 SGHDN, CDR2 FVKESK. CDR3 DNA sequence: TGTGCCAGCAGCCCGGGTAGCGGGCGAGGGAGTGAGCAGTTCTTC. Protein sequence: CASSPGSGRGSEQFF. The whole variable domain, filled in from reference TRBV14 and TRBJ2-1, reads EAGVTQFPSHSVIEKGQTVTLRCDPISGHDNLYWYRRVMGKEIKFLLHFVKESKQDESGMPNNRFLAERTGGTYSTLKVQPAELEDSGVYFCASSPGSGRGSEQFFGPGTRLTVL.

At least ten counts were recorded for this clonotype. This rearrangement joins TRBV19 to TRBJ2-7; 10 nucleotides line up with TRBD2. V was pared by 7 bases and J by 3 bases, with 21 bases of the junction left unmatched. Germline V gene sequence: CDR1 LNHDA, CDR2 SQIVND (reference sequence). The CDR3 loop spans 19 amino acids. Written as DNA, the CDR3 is TGTGCCAGTAAAATCAGGCACAATTATAAGCGGGAGGGACTCTACGAGCAGTACTTC. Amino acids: CASKIRHNYKREGLYEQYF.